This T cell receptor beta chain is from a study of cytomegalovirus exposure and HLA in healthy donors. The CDR3 contains 17 residues. Trimming removed 0 bases at V and 0 bases at J, with 12 bases between. Germline lookup yields CDR1 MGHRA and CDR2 YSYEKL. This clone was found a few times. The primer mix had 60 Vbeta and 13 Jbeta primers. The protocol was immunoSEQ multiplex PCR, while the TCRdb copy is restricted to in-frame clones and leaves out a portion. The sample includes approximately 130,000 clones, 64% of them seen just once. The TCR was taken from a woman aged 40 to 55 in good health and CMV-seronegative. The J gene is TRBJ2-1, the V gene TRBV4-1; D unresolved. Source material: PBMCs. CDR3 residues: CASSQEPRVSSYNEQFF. The DNA for the CDR3 is TGCGCCAGCAGCCAAGAGCCCCGAGTGAGCTCCTACAATGAGCAGTTCTTC.